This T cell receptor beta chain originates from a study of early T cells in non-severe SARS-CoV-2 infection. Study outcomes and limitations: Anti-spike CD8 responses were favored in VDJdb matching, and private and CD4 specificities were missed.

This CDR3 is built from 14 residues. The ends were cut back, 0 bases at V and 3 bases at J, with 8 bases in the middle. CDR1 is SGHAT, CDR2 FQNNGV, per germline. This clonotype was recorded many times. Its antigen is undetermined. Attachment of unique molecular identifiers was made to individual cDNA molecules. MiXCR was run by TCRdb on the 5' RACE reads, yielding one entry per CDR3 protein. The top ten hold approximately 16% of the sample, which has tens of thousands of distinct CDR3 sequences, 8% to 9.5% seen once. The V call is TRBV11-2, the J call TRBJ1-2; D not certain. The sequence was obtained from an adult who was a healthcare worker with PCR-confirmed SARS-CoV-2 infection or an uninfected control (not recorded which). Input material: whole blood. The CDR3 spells CASSLDRNYYGYTF. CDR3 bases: TGTGCCAGCAGCTTAGATAGGAATTACTATGGCTACACCTTC.